The following is a T cell receptor (beta chain) sequence with its context. Its antigen is unidentified. The sample belongs to a study of regulatory T cells in long-lasting Graves disease. Study conclusions and caveats: Exclusively peripheral blood, rather than thyroid tissue, was studied.

V dropped 11 bases and J dropped 0 bases, with 10 bases sitting between them. In germline, CDR1 is SNHLY, CDR2 FYNNEI. This CDR3 has 12 amino acids. As for time point: persistent/refractory GD, antithyroid drugs over 5 years with positive TRAb. The TCR library was made from RNA that had been extracted from PBMCs in TRIzol. Graves' disease diagnosis relied on American Thyroid Association guidelines. Arm-PCR of CDR3 regions and iRepertoire HTBI primers were used to build TCR beta libraries. TCRdb re-analysed the multiplex PCR reads in MiXCR, keeping a single row per CDR3 protein. The repertoire holds 650,000 to 850,000 distinct CDR3 sequences, with 25% to 30% as singletons.

The chain employs TRBV2 and TRBJ2-5; weak D call: TRBD1 (5 bases). Sequenced material: peripheral blood mononuclear cells (PBMCs), taken when the disease was refractory, from a patient treated with antithyroid drugs. The clonotype comes from a female donor with Graves disease. CDR3 sequence (DNA): TGTGCCGTACAGGACAACCAAGAGACCCAGTACTTC. Its protein is CAVQDNQETQYF.